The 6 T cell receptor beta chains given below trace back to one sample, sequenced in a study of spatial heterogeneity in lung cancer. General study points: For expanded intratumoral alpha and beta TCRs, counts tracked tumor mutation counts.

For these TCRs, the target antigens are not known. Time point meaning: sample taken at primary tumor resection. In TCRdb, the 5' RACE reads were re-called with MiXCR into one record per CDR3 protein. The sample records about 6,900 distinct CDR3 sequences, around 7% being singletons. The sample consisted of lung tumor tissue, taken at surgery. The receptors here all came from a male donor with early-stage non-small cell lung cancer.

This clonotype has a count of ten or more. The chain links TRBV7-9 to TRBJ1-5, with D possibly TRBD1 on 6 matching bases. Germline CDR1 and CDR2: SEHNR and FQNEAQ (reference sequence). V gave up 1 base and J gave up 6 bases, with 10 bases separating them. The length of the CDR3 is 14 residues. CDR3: CASSLDRDGQPQHF. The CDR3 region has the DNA TGTGCCAGCAGCTTAGACAGGGATGGTCAGCCCCAGCATTTT.

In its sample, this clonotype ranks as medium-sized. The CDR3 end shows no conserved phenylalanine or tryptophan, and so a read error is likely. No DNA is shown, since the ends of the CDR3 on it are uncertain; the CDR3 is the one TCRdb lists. The CDR3 loop reads CASSQEDVAKTPPKI. The V and J genes are TRBV3-2 and TRBJ1-1. TRBV3-2 is tagged as a pseudogene. The CDR3 spans 15 amino acids, including both terminal residues.

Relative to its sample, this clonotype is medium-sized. The CDR3 is CATSRGEAALTYEQYF. The CDR3, as DNA: TGTGCCACCAGCAGAGGGGAGGCAGCATTAACCTACGAGCAGTACTTC. This chain links TRBV15 with TRBJ2-7; tentatively, D is TRBD2 (6 bases). The CDR3 has 16 residues. Germline-derived CDR1 and CDR2 are LNHNV and YYDKDF (reference sequence). V lost 1 base, J lost 2 bases, and 15 bases lay in between. Combining the CDR3 with reference TRBV15 and TRBJ2-7 gives the whole variable domain DAMVIQNPRYQVTQFGKPVTLSCSQTLNHNVMYWYQQKSSQAPKLLFHYYDKDFNNEADTPDNFQSRRPNTSFCFLDIRSPGLGDTAMYLCATSRGEAALTYEQYFGPGTRLTVT.

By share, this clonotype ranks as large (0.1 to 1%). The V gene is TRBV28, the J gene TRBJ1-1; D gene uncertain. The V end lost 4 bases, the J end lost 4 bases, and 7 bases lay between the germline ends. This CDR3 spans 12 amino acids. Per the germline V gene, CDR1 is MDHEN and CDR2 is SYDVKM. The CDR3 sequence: CASSSRVTEAFF. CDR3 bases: TGTGCCAGCAGTTCAAGGGTCACTGAAGCTTTCTTT. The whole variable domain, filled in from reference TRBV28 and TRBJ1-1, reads DVKVTQSSRYLVKRTGEKVFLECVQDMDHENMFWYRQDPGLGLRLIYFSYDVKMKEKGDIPEGYSVSREKKERFSLILESASTNQTSMYLCASSSRVTEAFFGQGTRLTVV.

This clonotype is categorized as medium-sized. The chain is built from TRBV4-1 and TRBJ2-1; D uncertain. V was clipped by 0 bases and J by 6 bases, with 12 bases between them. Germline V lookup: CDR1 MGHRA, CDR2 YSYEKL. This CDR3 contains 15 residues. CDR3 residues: CASSQETAALNEQFF. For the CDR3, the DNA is TGCGCCAGCAGCCAAGAGACGGCAGCCCTCAATGAGCAGTTCTTC.

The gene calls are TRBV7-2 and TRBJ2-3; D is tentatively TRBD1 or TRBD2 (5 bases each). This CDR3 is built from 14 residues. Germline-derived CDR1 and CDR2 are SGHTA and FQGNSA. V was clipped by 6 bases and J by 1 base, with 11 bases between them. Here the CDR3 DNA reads TGTGCCAGCAGAAACGGGGCTGGCACAGATACGCAGTATTTT. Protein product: CASRNGAGTDTQYF.